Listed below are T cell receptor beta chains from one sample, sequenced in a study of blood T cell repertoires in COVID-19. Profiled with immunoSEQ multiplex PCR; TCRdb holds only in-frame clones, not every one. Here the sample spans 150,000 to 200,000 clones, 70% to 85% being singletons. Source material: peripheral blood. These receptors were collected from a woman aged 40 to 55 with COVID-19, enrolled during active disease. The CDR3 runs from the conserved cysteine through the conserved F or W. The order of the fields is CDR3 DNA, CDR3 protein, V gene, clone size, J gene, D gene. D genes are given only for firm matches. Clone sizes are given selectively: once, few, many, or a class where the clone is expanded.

CDR3 DNA: TGTGCCAGCAGTCCTAATACAGGGGGTATGGATTCACCCCTCCACTTT
CDR3 protein: CASSPNTGGMDSPLHF
V gene: TRBV5-6
clone size: .
J gene: TRBJ1-6
D gene: TRBD1

CDR3 DNA: TGTGCCTCCAGTGGGGGATGGGGGGGAAATGGTGCCGGGGAGCTGTTTTTT
CDR3 protein: CASSGGWGGNGAGELFF
V gene: TRBV10-3
clone size: .
J gene: TRBJ2-2
D gene: TRBD2

CDR3 DNA: TGCGCCAGCAGCCAAGATAAGCCAGGGTCCTCCGATTCGGCCCTCCACTTT
CDR3 protein: CASSQDKPGSSDSALHF
V gene: TRBV4-1
clone size: .
J gene: TRBJ1-6
D gene: .

CDR3 DNA: TGTGCCAGCAGTGAAGCGCACACGGGCTATGGCTACACCTTC
CDR3 protein: CASSEAHTGYGYTF
V gene: TRBV6-1
clone size: .
J gene: TRBJ1-2
D gene: .

CDR3 DNA: TGTGCCAGCAGTGAGCAGGGGGCCTGGCCCTTC
CDR3 protein: CASSEQGAWPF
V gene: TRBV2
clone size: .
J gene: TRBJ1-2
D gene: TRBD1

CDR3 DNA: TGTGCCAGCAGCTTGGACAGGGGGCGGTCTAACTATGGCTACACCTTC
CDR3 protein: CASSLDRGRSNYGYTF
V gene: TRBV5-4
clone size: few
J gene: TRBJ1-2
D gene: TRBD1

CDR3 DNA: TGTGCCAGCCCACGCGGGTGGCTAGCGGGAGCCACTGAGCAGTTCTTC
CDR3 protein: CASPRGWLAGATEQFF
V gene: TRBV5-8
clone size: few
J gene: TRBJ2-1
D gene: TRBD2

CDR3 DNA: TGTGCCAGCAGCTTGGAACTAGCGGGAACCGGGGAGCTGTTTTTT
CDR3 protein: CASSLELAGTGELFF
V gene: TRBV5-4
clone size: .
J gene: TRBJ2-2
D gene: TRBD2

CDR3 DNA: TGTGCCACCCAGGGGGAGGAAAAACTGTTTTTT
CDR3 protein: CATQGEEKLFF
V gene: TRBV19
clone size: once
J gene: TRBJ1-4
D gene: TRBD1

CDR3 DNA: TGTGCCAGCATCCCACCCCTAGGGGGTGAAGCTTCACCCCTCCACTTT
CDR3 protein: CASIPPLGGEASPLHF
V gene: TRBV6-8
clone size: few
J gene: TRBJ1-6
D gene: .

CDR3 DNA: TGTGCCAGCAACGATAGCGGTTTCAGCGAAGCTTTCTTT
CDR3 protein: CASNDSGFSEAFF
V gene: TRBV19
clone size: .
J gene: TRBJ1-1
D gene: .

CDR3 DNA: TGTGCCAGCAGTTTCGGGAGTTACTATGGCTACACCTTC
CDR3 protein: CASSFGSYYGYTF
V gene: TRBV27
clone size: once
J gene: TRBJ1-2
D gene: .

CDR3 DNA: TGTGCCAGCAGCGTAGGGGGCGGACCGTACCAAGAGACCCAGTACTTC
CDR3 protein: CASSVGGGPYQETQYF
V gene: TRBV9
clone size: few
J gene: TRBJ2-5
D gene: .

CDR3 DNA: TGTGCCAGCAGCTTTAGCGGGAGAGGGTCCTACGAGCAGTACTTC
CDR3 protein: CASSFSGRGSYEQYF
V gene: TRBV11-2
clone size: .
J gene: TRBJ2-7
D gene: TRBD2

CDR3 DNA: TGTGCCAGTGTAGTCCAACCCGGGACAGGGGGAAAAGAGCAGTACTTC
CDR3 protein: CASVVQPGTGGKEQYF
V gene: TRBV19
clone size: .
J gene: TRBJ2-7
D gene: TRBD1

CDR3 DNA: TGTGCCAGCAGTCCTTCGCCGGGATCAGGAAACACCATATATTTT
CDR3 protein: CASSPSPGSGNTIYF
V gene: TRBV11-2
clone size: .
J gene: TRBJ1-3
D gene: .

CDR3 DNA: TGTGCCAGCAGCAGGACAGACTACGAGCAGTACTTC
CDR3 protein: CASSRTDYEQYF
V gene: TRBV7-9
clone size: few
J gene: TRBJ2-7
D gene: .

CDR3 DNA: TGTGCCAGCAGCGTACAGGGGGCTCTCATCAATGAGCAGTTCTTC
CDR3 protein: CASSVQGALINEQFF
V gene: TRBV7-2
clone size: .
J gene: TRBJ2-1
D gene: TRBD1

CDR3 DNA: TGTGCCAGCAGCCAATCTTACGGGTATGCTGAAGCTTTCTTT
CDR3 protein: CASSQSYGYAEAFF
V gene: TRBV3-1/TRBV3-2
clone size: .
J gene: TRBJ1-1
D gene: .

CDR3 DNA: TGTGCCAGCAGTGAGATGAGGACGGGGAATTCACCCCTCCACTTT
CDR3 protein: CASSEMRTGNSPLHF
V gene: TRBV2
clone size: .
J gene: TRBJ1-6
D gene: .

CDR3 DNA: TGTGCCAGCAGCCAAGACCCAGGGGGATCTGGAAACACCATATATTTT
CDR3 protein: CASSQDPGGSGNTIYF
V gene: TRBV4-2
clone size: few
J gene: TRBJ1-3
D gene: TRBD1

CDR3 DNA: TGTGCCAGCAGCAGGGACAGGCTAGAGCAGTACTTC
CDR3 protein: CASSRDRLEQYF
V gene: TRBV5-4
clone size: .
J gene: TRBJ2-7
D gene: TRBD1